The following is a T cell receptor beta chain sequence with its context. Its antigen is still unknown. This may come from a read error, since a much larger clone is one base off. The data derive from a study of T cells after yellow fever vaccination. Study observations and caveats: Clones that expanded after primary vaccination mostly reappeared after the booster (just under 98% CD4, 88% CD8). Some clonotypes, a small share, were shared between CD4 and CD8 compartments. Abundant contaminating clonotypes from the bulk population could appear in FACS-sorted repertoires.

Each CDR3 protein gets one entry after TCRdb re-called the 5' RACE reads with MiXCR. The sample has a few hundred thousand distinct CDR3 sequences; roughly 7% are singletons. Germline CDR1 reads KGHDR; CDR2 reads SFDVKD. The CDR3 is 14 amino acids. Specimen: PBMCs, collected about 41 days after the first yellow fever vaccination. The receptor was derived from a man aged 18 to 29 who received the YFV17D yellow fever vaccine. The chain employs TRBV24-1 and TRBJ2-3; D perhaps matches TRBD1 (6 bases). As DNA, the CDR3 is TGTGCCATCAGTGATAGGGGGAGCCCAGATACGCAGTATTTT. As protein: CAISDRGSPDTQYF.